A selection of T cell receptor beta chains follows, all from one sample in a study of cytomegalovirus exposure and HLA in healthy donors. Some clones are missing from TCRdb's copy, which holds only in-frame ones; the method was immunoSEQ multiplex PCR. The sample lists over 100,000 clones; approximately 80% were seen once. The specimen was PBMCs. The origin of the receptors is a female donor in good health and CMV-seronegative. The CDR3 runs from the conserved cysteine through the conserved F or W. Fields, in order: V gene, D gene, clone size, J gene, CDR3 protein, CDR3 DNA. A D gene is named only where the DNA matches it firmly. Expanded clones get a size class; other rows say once, few or many, or leave the size out.

v_gene: TRBV9; d_gene: TRBD1; abundance: .; j_gene: TRBJ2-2; CDR3aa: CASSPRGDRVAGELFF; CDR3nt: TGTGCCAGCAGCCCCCGGGGGGACAGGGTTGCCGGGGAGCTGTTTTTT
v_gene: TRBV27; d_gene: TRBD1; abundance: .; j_gene: TRBJ2-3; CDR3aa: CASSLEGAWTDTQYF; CDR3nt: TGTGCCAGCAGTTTAGAGGGGGCCTGGACAGATACGCAGTATTTT
v_gene: TRBV4-3; d_gene: .; abundance: .; j_gene: TRBJ2-3; CDR3aa: CASSQRGWETADTQYF; CDR3nt: TGCGCCAGCAGCCAAAGGGGGTGGGAGACAGCAGATACGCAGTATTTT
v_gene: TRBV5-1; d_gene: TRBD1; abundance: .; j_gene: TRBJ1-4; CDR3aa: CATRQGTNEKLFF; CDR3nt: TGCGCCACCAGACAGGGGACTAATGAAAAACTGTTTTTT
v_gene: TRBV18; d_gene: .; abundance: .; j_gene: TRBJ2-1; CDR3aa: CASSLLDNEQFF; CDR3nt: TGTGCCAGCTCATTACTAGACAATGAGCAGTTCTTC
v_gene: TRBV6-1; d_gene: .; abundance: .; j_gene: TRBJ1-5; CDR3aa: CASIGADQPQHF; CDR3nt: TGTGCCAGCATAGGGGCCGATCAGCCCCAGCATTTT
v_gene: TRBV4-3; d_gene: TRBD2; abundance: once; j_gene: TRBJ2-1; CDR3aa: CASSQGTSGYEQFF; CDR3nt: TGCGCCAGCAGCCAAGGGACTAGTGGGTATGAGCAGTTCTTC
v_gene: TRBV4-3; d_gene: .; abundance: .; j_gene: TRBJ2-1; CDR3aa: CASSQGQAPVDEQFF; CDR3nt: TGCGCCAGCAGCCAAGGACAGGCCCCAGTGGATGAGCAGTTCTTC
v_gene: TRBV5-1; d_gene: TRBD1; abundance: .; j_gene: TRBJ1-3; CDR3aa: CASSLEGQGSGNTIYF; CDR3nt: TGCGCCAGCAGCTTGGAAGGACAGGGTTCCGGAAACACCATATATTTT
v_gene: TRBV25-1; d_gene: TRBD1; abundance: .; j_gene: TRBJ1-4; CDR3aa: CASSVEGAGEKLFF; CDR3nt: TGTGCCAGCAGTGTCGAGGGGGCAGGTGAAAAACTGTTTTTT
v_gene: TRBV6-5; d_gene: TRBD1; abundance: .; j_gene: TRBJ1-1; CDR3aa: CASSYDREDTEAFF; CDR3nt: TGTGCCAGCAGTTACGACAGGGAGGACACTGAAGCTTTCTTT
v_gene: TRBV21-1; d_gene: .; abundance: few; j_gene: TRBJ2-7; CDR3aa: CASSIPSGRIYEQYF; CDR3nt: TGTGCCAGCAGCATTCCTAGCGGGAGGATTTACGAGCAGTACTTC
v_gene: TRBV27; d_gene: TRBD1; abundance: .; j_gene: TRBJ1-2; CDR3aa: CASGGQGSVYGYTF; CDR3nt: TGTGCCAGCGGGGGACAGGGGAGTGTCTATGGCTACACCTTC
v_gene: TRBV11-1; d_gene: .; abundance: .; j_gene: TRBJ2-1; CDR3aa: CASSPGMGRFSEQFF; CDR3nt: TGTGCCAGCAGCCCTGGGATGGGGAGATTCAGTGAGCAGTTCTTC
v_gene: TRBV28; d_gene: TRBD1; abundance: .; j_gene: TRBJ2-7; CDR3aa: CASRTGGHEQYF; CDR3nt: TGTGCCAGCAGGACAGGGGGCCACGAGCAGTACTTC
v_gene: TRBV28; d_gene: .; abundance: .; j_gene: TRBJ1-1; CDR3aa: CASSFLDTEAFF; CDR3nt: TGTGCCAGCAGTTTCCTAGACACTGAAGCTTTCTTT
v_gene: TRBV30; d_gene: TRBD1; abundance: .; j_gene: TRBJ1-2; CDR3aa: CAWSVKGQGVNYGYTF; CDR3nt: TGTGCCTGGAGTGTAAAAGGACAGGGGGTTAACTATGGCTACACCTTC
v_gene: TRBV5-1; d_gene: .; abundance: .; j_gene: TRBJ2-4; CDR3aa: CASSPTQGPNIQYF; CDR3nt: TGCGCCAGCAGCCCTACGCAGGGCCCAAACATTCAGTACTTC
v_gene: TRBV19; d_gene: TRBD2; abundance: once; j_gene: TRBJ2-1; CDR3aa: CASSIGFGLAGNEQFF; CDR3nt: TGTGCCAGTAGTATAGGTTTCGGACTAGCGGGCAATGAGCAGTTCTTC
v_gene: TRBV6-1; d_gene: .; abundance: .; j_gene: TRBJ2-1; CDR3aa: CASSFSLDEQFF; CDR3nt: TGTGCCAGCAGCTTCTCCCTAGATGAGCAGTTCTTC
v_gene: TRBV19; d_gene: .; abundance: once; j_gene: TRBJ2-7; CDR3aa: CASSIDRGSSEQYF; CDR3nt: TGTGCCAGTAGTATAGATAGGGGGTCGTCGGAGCAGTACTTC
v_gene: TRBV30; d_gene: TRBD1; abundance: once; j_gene: TRBJ2-5; CDR3aa: CAWRITGGAVQETQYF; CDR3nt: TGTGCCTGGAGGATAACAGGGGGCGCGGTGCAAGAGACCCAGTACTTC
v_gene: TRBV10-1; d_gene: .; abundance: .; j_gene: TRBJ2-7; CDR3aa: CASSAVPQGEQYF; CDR3nt: TGCGCCAGCTCGGCGGTGCCCCAAGGCGAGCAGTACTTC
v_gene: TRBV28; d_gene: .; abundance: .; j_gene: TRBJ2-3; CDR3aa: CASSLPSTDTQYF; CDR3nt: TGTGCCAGCAGTTTACCGAGCACAGATACGCAGTATTTT
v_gene: TRBV6-1; d_gene: TRBD1; abundance: .; j_gene: TRBJ1-6; CDR3aa: CASSPRQGVNSPLHF; CDR3nt: TGTGCCAGCAGTCCCAGACAGGGGGTCAATTCACCCCTCCACTTT
v_gene: TRBV4-2; d_gene: TRBD1; abundance: .; j_gene: TRBJ2-5; CDR3aa: CASSQVGDSVQETQYF; CDR3nt: TGTGCCAGCAGCCAAGTAGGGGACAGCGTCCAAGAGACCCAGTACTTC
v_gene: TRBV5-4; d_gene: TRBD1; abundance: .; j_gene: TRBJ2-2; CDR3aa: CASSWDRGGTGELFF; CDR3nt: TGTGCCAGCAGCTGGGACAGGGGAGGCACCGGGGAGCTGTTTTTT
v_gene: TRBV30; d_gene: .; abundance: .; j_gene: TRBJ2-1; CDR3aa: CAWSPTSYNEQFF; CDR3nt: TGTGCCTGGAGTCCAACTAGCTACAATGAGCAGTTCTTC
v_gene: TRBV11-2; d_gene: .; abundance: .; j_gene: TRBJ2-7; CDR3aa: CASSLVSGVGWEQYF; CDR3nt: TGTGCCAGCAGCTTAGTGAGCGGAGTAGGTTGGGAGCAGTACTTC
v_gene: TRBV4-1; d_gene: TRBD2; abundance: few; j_gene: TRBJ2-7; CDR3aa: CASSPIKTSTDYEQYF; CDR3nt: TGCGCCAGCAGCCCGATTAAGACTAGCACTGACTACGAGCAGTACTTC
v_gene: TRBV11-2; d_gene: .; abundance: few; j_gene: TRBJ1-2; CDR3aa: CASSLAGGRYTF; CDR3nt: TGTGCCAGCAGCTTAGCGGGGGGTCGCTACACCTTC
v_gene: TRBV5-1; d_gene: .; abundance: .; j_gene: TRBJ2-2; CDR3aa: CASSLAEASNTGELFF; CDR3nt: TGCGCCAGCAGCTTGGCCGAAGCTTCGAACACCGGGGAGCTGTTTTTT
v_gene: TRBV30; d_gene: .; abundance: .; j_gene: TRBJ2-6; CDR3aa: CASFGTPTLSGANVLTF; CDR3nt: TGTGCCTCGTTCGGGACACCGACTCTCTCTGGGGCCAACGTCCTGACTTTC
v_gene: TRBV11-3; d_gene: .; abundance: .; j_gene: TRBJ1-3; CDR3aa: CASSAYSGNTIYF; CDR3nt: TGTGCCAGCAGCGCCTACTCTGGAAACACCATATATTTT
v_gene: TRBV7-9; d_gene: TRBD2; abundance: .; j_gene: TRBJ2-1; CDR3aa: CASSGTGTSGSWYNEQFF; CDR3nt: TGTGCCAGCAGTGGGACCGGGACTAGCGGGAGTTGGTACAATGAGCAGTTCTTC
v_gene: TRBV19; d_gene: TRBD1; abundance: .; j_gene: TRBJ1-1; CDR3aa: CASSSAGQPNTEAFF; CDR3nt: TGTGCCAGTAGTTCCGCGGGACAGCCGAACACTGAAGCTTTCTTT
v_gene: TRBV28; d_gene: TRBD2; abundance: .; j_gene: TRBJ2-5; CDR3aa: CASSLSSGQETQYF; CDR3nt: TGTGCCAGCAGCCTGTCTAGCGGACAAGAGACCCAGTACTTC
v_gene: TRBV28; d_gene: TRBD2; abundance: .; j_gene: TRBJ2-7; CDR3aa: CASDGLAGSEQYF; CDR3nt: TGTGCCAGCGATGGACTAGCGGGAAGCGAGCAGTACTTC
v_gene: TRBV18; d_gene: TRBD1; abundance: .; j_gene: TRBJ2-5; CDR3aa: CASSSDLDRAQETQYF; CDR3nt: TGTGCCAGCTCATCAGACCTGGACAGGGCCCAAGAGACCCAGTACTTC
v_gene: TRBV29-1; d_gene: .; abundance: .; j_gene: TRBJ1-2; CDR3aa: CSVGPDGYTF; CDR3nt: TGCAGCGTTGGTCCGGATGGCTACACCTTC
v_gene: TRBV11-2; d_gene: .; abundance: .; j_gene: TRBJ2-1; CDR3aa: CASSWDLRTNEQFF; CDR3nt: TGTGCCAGCAGCTGGGACTTGAGGACCAATGAGCAGTTCTTC
v_gene: TRBV13; d_gene: .; abundance: once; j_gene: TRBJ1-5; CDR3aa: CASSSQESNQPQHF; CDR3nt: TGTGCCAGCAGCTCTCAGGAAAGCAATCAGCCCCAGCATTTT
v_gene: TRBV28; d_gene: .; abundance: few; j_gene: TRBJ1-5; CDR3aa: CASSFPPVINQPQHF; CDR3nt: TGTGCCAGCAGCTTTCCCCCGGTAATCAATCAGCCCCAGCATTTT
v_gene: TRBV27; d_gene: TRBD2; abundance: few; j_gene: TRBJ2-2; CDR3aa: CASSLFAGGVYTGELFF; CDR3nt: TGTGCCAGCAGTTTATTTGCGGGAGGTGTGTACACCGGGGAGCTGTTTTTT
v_gene: TRBV5-1; d_gene: .; abundance: .; j_gene: TRBJ1-1; CDR3aa: CASSTGNAEAFF; CDR3nt: TGCGCCAGCAGTACAGGGAACGCTGAAGCTTTCTTT
v_gene: TRBV29-1; d_gene: TRBD1; abundance: .; j_gene: TRBJ2-3; CDR3aa: CSVTGQGKWDTDTQYF; CDR3nt: TGCAGCGTGACGGGACAGGGGAAATGGGACACAGATACGCAGTATTTT
v_gene: TRBV10-3; d_gene: TRBD1; abundance: .; j_gene: TRBJ2-3; CDR3aa: CAIRGQGATDTQYF; CDR3nt: TGTGCCATCAGGGGACAGGGGGCAACAGATACGCAGTATTTT
v_gene: TRBV5-1; d_gene: .; abundance: .; j_gene: TRBJ2-5; CDR3aa: CASSLASATQETQYF; CDR3nt: TGCGCCAGCAGCTTGGCCAGTGCCACCCAAGAGACCCAGTACTTC
v_gene: TRBV7-2; d_gene: TRBD1; abundance: .; j_gene: TRBJ1-5; CDR3aa: CASSLGDRGSNQPQHF; CDR3nt: TGTGCCAGCAGCTTAGGGGACAGGGGTAGCAATCAGCCCCAGCATTTT
v_gene: TRBV29-1; d_gene: TRBD1; abundance: .; j_gene: TRBJ1-2; CDR3aa: CSVLTGGFGYTF; CDR3nt: TGCAGCGTTCTTACAGGGGGCTTTGGCTACACCTTC
v_gene: TRBV29-1; d_gene: TRBD1; abundance: .; j_gene: TRBJ1-1; CDR3aa: CSVDRGPNTEAFF; CDR3nt: TGCAGCGTTGACAGGGGGCCTAACACTGAAGCTTTCTTT
v_gene: TRBV19; d_gene: TRBD1; abundance: .; j_gene: TRBJ1-2; CDR3aa: CASSTGGRTGYTF; CDR3nt: TGTGCCAGTAGCACAGGGGGCAGGACAGGCTACACCTTC
v_gene: TRBV7-9; d_gene: TRBD2; abundance: .; j_gene: TRBJ2-5; CDR3aa: CASRQIGRSSGETQYF; CDR3nt: TGTGCCAGCAGACAAATCGGGAGGTCGTCGGGAGAGACCCAGTACTTC
v_gene: TRBV28; d_gene: TRBD1; abundance: once; j_gene: TRBJ2-2; CDR3aa: CASRPTGAGELFF; CDR3nt: TGTGCCAGCAGACCTACAGGGGCCGGGGAGCTGTTTTTT